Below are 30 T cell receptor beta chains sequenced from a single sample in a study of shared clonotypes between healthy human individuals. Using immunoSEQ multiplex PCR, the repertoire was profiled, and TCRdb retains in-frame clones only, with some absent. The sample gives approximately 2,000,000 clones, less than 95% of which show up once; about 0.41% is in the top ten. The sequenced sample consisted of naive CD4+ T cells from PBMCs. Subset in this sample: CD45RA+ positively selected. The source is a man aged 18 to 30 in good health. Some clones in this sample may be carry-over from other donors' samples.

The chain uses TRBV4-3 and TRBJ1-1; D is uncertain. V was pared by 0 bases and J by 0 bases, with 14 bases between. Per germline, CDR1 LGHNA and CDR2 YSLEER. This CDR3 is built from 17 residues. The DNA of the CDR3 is TGCGCCAGCAGCCAAGATCTCGTTCGGACTATGAACACTGAAGCTTTCTTT. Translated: CASSQDLVRTMNTEAFF.

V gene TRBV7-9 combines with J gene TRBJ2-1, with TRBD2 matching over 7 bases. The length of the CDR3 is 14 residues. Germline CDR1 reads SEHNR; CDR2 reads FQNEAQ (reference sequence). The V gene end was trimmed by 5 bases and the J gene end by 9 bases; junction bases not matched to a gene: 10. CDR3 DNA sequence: TGTGCCAGCAGCCTCGAACGGGGGGTGCTTGAGCAGTTCTTC. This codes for CASSLERGVLEQFF.

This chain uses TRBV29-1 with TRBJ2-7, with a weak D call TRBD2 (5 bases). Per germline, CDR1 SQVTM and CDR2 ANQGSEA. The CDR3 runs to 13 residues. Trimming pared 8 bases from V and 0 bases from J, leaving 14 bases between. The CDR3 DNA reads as TGCAGCATTAAGACGGGAACCTCCTACGAGCAGTACTTC. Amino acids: CSIKTGTSYEQYF.

CDR3 loop: CASSQLLAHSTDTQYF. CDR3 nucleotides: TGCGCCAGCAGTCAATTACTAGCCCATAGCACAGATACGCAGTATTTT. The V gene is TRBV23-1, the J gene TRBJ2-3; tentative D call: TRBD2 (6 bases). TRBV23-1 carries the ORF label, with uncertain function. The CDR3 consists of 16 residues. Trimming stripped 1 base from V and 0 bases from J, with 11 bases between.

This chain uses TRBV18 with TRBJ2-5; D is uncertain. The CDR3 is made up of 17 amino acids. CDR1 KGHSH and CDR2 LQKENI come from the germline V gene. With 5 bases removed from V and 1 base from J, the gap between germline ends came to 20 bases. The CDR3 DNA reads TGTGCCAGCTCATCCTCTACCCCTCTCGACCTCCAAGAGACCCAGTACTTC. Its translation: CASSSSTPLDLQETQYF.

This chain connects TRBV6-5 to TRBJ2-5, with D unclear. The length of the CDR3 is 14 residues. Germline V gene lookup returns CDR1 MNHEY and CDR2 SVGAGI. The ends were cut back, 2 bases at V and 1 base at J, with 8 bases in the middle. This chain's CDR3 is CASSYGQLQETQYF. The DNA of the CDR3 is TGTGCCAGCAGTTACGGGCAGCTCCAAGAGACCCAGTACTTC.

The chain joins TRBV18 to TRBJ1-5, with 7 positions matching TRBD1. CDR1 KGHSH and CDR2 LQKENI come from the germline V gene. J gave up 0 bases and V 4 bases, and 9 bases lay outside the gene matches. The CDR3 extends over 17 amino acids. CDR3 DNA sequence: TGTGCCAGCTCACTAGATCTGGGGACAGATAGCAATCAGCCCCAGCATTTT. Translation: CASSLDLGTDSNQPQHF.

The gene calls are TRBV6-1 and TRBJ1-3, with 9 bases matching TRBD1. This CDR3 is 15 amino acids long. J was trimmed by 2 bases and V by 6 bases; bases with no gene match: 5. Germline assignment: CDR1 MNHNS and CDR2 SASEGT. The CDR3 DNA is TGTGCCAGCAGCACCCGGGACAGGGCTGGAAACACCATATATTTT. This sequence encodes CASSTRDRAGNTIYF.

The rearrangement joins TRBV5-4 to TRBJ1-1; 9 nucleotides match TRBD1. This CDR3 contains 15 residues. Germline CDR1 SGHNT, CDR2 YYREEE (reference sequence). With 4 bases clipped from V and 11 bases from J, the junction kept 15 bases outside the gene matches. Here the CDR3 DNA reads TGTGCCAGCAGCCAACCGGGACAGGGAGTAATGGGGGCTTTCTTT. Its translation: CASSQPGQGVMGAFF.

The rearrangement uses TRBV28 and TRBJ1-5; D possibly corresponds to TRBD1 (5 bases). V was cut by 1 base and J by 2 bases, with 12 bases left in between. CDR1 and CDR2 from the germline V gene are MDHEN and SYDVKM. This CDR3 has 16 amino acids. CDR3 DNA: TGTGCCAGCAGTTTATACTGGGTAGGGGGCAATCAGCCCCAGCATTTT. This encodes CASSLYWVGGNQPQHF.

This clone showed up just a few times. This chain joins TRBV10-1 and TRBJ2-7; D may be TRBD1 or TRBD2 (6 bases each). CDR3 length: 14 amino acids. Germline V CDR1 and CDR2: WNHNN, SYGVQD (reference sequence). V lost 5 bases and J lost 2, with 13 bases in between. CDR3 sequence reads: CASSLATGPYEQYF. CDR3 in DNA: TGCGCCAGCAGTCTAGCGACAGGTCCCTACGAGCAGTACTTC.

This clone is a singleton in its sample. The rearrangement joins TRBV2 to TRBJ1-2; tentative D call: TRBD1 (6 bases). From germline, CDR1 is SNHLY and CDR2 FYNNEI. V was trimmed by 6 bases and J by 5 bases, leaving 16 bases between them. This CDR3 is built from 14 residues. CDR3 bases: TGTGCCAGCAGCCAAGCCGGGACATATTATGGCTACACCTTC. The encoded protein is CASSQAGTYYGYTF.

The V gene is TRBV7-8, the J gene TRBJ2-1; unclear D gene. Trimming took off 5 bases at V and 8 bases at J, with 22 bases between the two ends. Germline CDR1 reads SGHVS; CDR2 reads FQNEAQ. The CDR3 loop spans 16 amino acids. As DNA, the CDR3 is TGTGCCAGCAGCCCCAGGCTAGGAGCCCCCCAACATGAGCAGTTCTTC. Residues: CASSPRLGAPQHEQFF.

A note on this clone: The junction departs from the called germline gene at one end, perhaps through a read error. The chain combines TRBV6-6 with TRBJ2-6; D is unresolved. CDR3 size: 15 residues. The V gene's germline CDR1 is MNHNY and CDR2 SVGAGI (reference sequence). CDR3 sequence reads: CASSYQRPGANVLTF. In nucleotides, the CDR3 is TGTGCCAGCAGTTACCAGAGACCTGGTGCCAACGTCCTGACTTTC.

The CDR3: CASSRTGGPETQYF. In DNA, the CDR3 is TGTGCCAGCAGTAGGACAGGGGGTCCGGAGACCCAGTACTTC. The rearrangement joins TRBV7-3 to TRBJ2-5; 10 bases map to TRBD1. Germline V gene sequence: CDR1 SGHTA, CDR2 FQGTGA. The CDR3 runs to 14 residues. The V gene end was trimmed by 6 bases and the J gene end by 5 bases; junction bases not matched to a gene: 6.

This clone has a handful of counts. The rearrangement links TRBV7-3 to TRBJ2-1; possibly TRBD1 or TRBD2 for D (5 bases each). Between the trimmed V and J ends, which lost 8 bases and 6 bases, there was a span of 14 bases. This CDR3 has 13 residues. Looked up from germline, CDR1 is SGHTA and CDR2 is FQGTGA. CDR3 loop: CASSSGPGNEQFF. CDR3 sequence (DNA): TGTGCCAGCTCCTCGGGGCCTGGCAATGAGCAGTTCTTC.

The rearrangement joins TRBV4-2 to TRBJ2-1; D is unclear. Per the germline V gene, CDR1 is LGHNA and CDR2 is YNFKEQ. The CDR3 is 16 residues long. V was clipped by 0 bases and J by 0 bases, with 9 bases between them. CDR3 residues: CASSQDHISSYNEQFF. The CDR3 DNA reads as TGTGCCAGCAGCCAAGACCACATCAGCTCCTACAATGAGCAGTTCTTC.

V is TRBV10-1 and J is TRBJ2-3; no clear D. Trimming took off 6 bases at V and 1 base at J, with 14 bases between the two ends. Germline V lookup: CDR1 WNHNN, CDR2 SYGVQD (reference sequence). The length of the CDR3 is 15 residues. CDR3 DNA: TGCGCCAGCAGGCCCCTTAACGGGTGCACAGATACGCAGTATTTT. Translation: CASRPLNGCTDTQYF.

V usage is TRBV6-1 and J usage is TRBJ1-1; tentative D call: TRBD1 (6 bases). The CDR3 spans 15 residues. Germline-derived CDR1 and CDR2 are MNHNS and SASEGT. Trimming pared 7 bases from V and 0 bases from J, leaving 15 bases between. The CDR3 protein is CASTRRRDMNTEAFF. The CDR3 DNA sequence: TGTGCCAGCACCCGAAGGAGGGACATGAACACTGAAGCTTTCTTT.

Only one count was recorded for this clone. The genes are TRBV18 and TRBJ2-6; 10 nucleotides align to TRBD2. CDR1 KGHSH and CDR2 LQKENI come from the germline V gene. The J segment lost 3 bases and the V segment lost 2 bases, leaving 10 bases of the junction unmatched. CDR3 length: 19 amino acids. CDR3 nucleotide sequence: TGTGCCAGCTCACCATCGTTGGCTAGCGGGAGAGGTGGGGCCAACGTCCTGACTTTC. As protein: CASSPSLASGRGGANVLTF. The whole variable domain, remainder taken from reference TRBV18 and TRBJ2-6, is NAGVMQNPRHLVRRRGQEARLRCSPMKGHSHVYWYRQLPEEGLKFMVYLQKENIIDESGMPKERFSAEFPKEGPSILRIQQVVRGDSAAYFCASSPSLASGRGGANVLTFGAGSRLTVL.

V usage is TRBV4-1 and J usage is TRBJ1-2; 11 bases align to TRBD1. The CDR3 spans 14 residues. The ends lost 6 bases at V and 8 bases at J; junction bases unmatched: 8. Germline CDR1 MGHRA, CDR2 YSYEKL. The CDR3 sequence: CASRRPGQGGGYTF. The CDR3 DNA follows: TGCGCCAGCAGGCGGCCGGGACAGGGGGGAGGCTACACCTTC.

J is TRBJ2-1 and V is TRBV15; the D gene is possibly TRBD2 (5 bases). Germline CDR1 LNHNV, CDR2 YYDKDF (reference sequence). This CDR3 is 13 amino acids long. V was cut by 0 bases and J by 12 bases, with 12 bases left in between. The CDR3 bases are TGTGCCACCAGCAGAGAAGCGGAGAAGGGGCAGTTCTTC. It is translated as CATSREAEKGQFF. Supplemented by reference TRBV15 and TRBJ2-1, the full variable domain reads DAMVIQNPRYQVTQFGKPVTLSCSQTLNHNVMYWYQQKSSQAPKLLFHYYDKDFNNEADTPDNFQSRRPNTSFCFLDIRSPGLGDTAMYLCATSREAEKGQFFGPGTRLTVL.

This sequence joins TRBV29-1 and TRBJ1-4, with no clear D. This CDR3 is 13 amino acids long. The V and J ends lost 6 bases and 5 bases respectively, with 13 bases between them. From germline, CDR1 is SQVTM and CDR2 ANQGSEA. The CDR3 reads CSVRNLPNEKLFF. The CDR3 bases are TGCAGCGTCCGGAACCTCCCGAATGAAAAACTGTTTTTT.

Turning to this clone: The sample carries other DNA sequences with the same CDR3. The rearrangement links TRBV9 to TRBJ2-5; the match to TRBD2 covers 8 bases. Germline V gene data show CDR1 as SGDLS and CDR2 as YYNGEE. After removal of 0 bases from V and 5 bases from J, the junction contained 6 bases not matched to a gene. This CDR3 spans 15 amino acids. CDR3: CASSVGGTRQETQYF. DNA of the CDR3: TGTGCCAGCAGCGTAGGGGGGACTAGACAGGAGACCCAGTACTTC. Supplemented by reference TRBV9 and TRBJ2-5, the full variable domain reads DSGVTQTPKHLITATGQRVTLRCSPRSGDLSVYWYQQSLDQGLQFLIQYYNGEERAKGNILERFSAQQFPDLHSELNLSSLELGDSALYFCASSVGGTRQETQYFGPGTRLLVL.

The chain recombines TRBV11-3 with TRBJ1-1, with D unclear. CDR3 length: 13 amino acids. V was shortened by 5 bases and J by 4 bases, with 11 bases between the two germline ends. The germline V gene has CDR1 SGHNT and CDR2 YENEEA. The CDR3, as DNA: TGTGCCAGCAGCCGATACAGTGCCACTGAAGCTTTCTTT. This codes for CASSRYSATEAFF.

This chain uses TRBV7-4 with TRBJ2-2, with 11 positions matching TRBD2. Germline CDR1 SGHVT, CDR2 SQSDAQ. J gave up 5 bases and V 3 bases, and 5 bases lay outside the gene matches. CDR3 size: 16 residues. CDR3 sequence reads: CASSLVAGGFTGELFF. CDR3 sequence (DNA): TGTGCCAGCAGCTTGGTAGCGGGAGGGTTTACCGGGGAGCTGTTTTTT.

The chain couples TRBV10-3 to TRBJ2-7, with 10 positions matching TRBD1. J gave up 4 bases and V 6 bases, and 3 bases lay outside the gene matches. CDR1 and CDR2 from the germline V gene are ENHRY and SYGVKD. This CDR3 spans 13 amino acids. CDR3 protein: CAIRTGGGYEQYF. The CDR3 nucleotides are TGTGCCATCAGGACAGGGGGCGGGTACGAGCAGTACTTC.

The DNA for the CDR3 is TGCGCCAGCAGCAGAGGGACCCACGATTACTACGAGCAGTACTTC. Residues: CASSRGTHDYYEQYF. The chain combines TRBV5-1 with TRBJ2-7; D could derive from TRBD1 or TRBD2 (5 bases each). The CDR3 loop spans 15 amino acids. Deletions cut 4 bases from V and 3 bases from J, with 17 bases between. Germline values: CDR1 SGHRS, CDR2 YFSETQ.

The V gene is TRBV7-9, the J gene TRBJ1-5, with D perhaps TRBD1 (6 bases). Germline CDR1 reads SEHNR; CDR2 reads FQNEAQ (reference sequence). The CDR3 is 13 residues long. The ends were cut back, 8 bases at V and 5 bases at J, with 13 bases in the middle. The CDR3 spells CASALSGDQPQHF. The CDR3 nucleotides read TGTGCCAGCGCATTGTCAGGGGATCAGCCCCAGCATTTT.

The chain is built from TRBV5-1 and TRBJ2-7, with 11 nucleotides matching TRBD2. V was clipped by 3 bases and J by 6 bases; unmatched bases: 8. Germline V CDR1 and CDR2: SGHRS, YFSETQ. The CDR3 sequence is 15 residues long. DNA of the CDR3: TGCGCCAGCAGCTCGCTAGGGCTAGCGGGAGGCGAGCAGTACTTC. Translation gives CASSSLGLAGGEQYF.